This T cell receptor (beta chain) originates from a study of blood T cell repertoires in COVID-19 (dated by TCRdb to about 2020). Some background on the complete study: Samples covering the acute and convalescent phases of COVID-19 were provided by collaborators in the United States, Italy and Spain. Where available, HLA class I and class II types were obtained from metadata supplied by the sample provider rather than from assay-based typing. The repertoires were made available in a free public database intended to serve as a resource for research on the immune response to SARS-CoV-2. The samples were drawn from two sources: the first 160 participants of the ongoing ImmuneRACE study, and 1,200 or so subjects contributed by 6 global collaborators. Deeply sampled blood TCRbeta repertoires from subjects exposed to, actively infected with, or recovered from COVID-19 were included in the dataset. Nearly every sample came with metadata listing a de-identified subject ID, COVID-19 status, age in years and sex. The material from the prospective study consisted of cDNA or gDNA derived from T cells, B-cell-depleted T cells, or PBMCs. Overall study outcomes, separate from this receptor: The quantity of clinical and demographic metadata differed by source and by participant and was supplied without curation.

At one collaborating source in Seattle, patients were enrolled during active infection and were followed longitudinally through the course of disease. Each collaborating institution followed its own protocols to collect whole blood in K2EDTA tubes. For TCRbeta analysis, collaborator samples were shipped as frozen whole blood, as isolated PBMCs, or as DNA extracted from either sample type. This clone appeared a single time. Which antigen it targets is not known. Base qualities are not provided; no much larger clone lies one nucleotide away. From the germline V gene, CDR1 is SGHAT and CDR2 is FQNNGV. Including cysteine and phenylalanine, the CDR3 has 14 amino acids. CDR3 DNA is the only sequence kept; it has 42 bases, read in frame from the first base. Relative to germline, V is 1 base shorter and J is 3 bases shorter, with 10 bases between their ends. The immunoSEQ Assay, a bias-controlled multiplex PCR, was used to amplify TCRbeta CDR3 regions from genomic DNA. The authors' analysis ran thus. Nucleated cell counts per sample were estimated from amplification of reference gene primers within the assay. To quantify the absolute abundance of each unique TCRbeta CDR3 rearrangement, sequence reads were collapsed and filtered. Productive Simpson clonality was computed per sample as the square root of Simpson's diversity index over productive rearrangements. In its TCRdb copy, this immuneACCESS table keeps in-frame sequences only and misses some clones. Where compared with another copy, unresolved V genes explain less than half of these, and the others have no known cause. V, J and clone size were drawn from that table, and D and trimming were deduced from the DNA. Within this sample are over 150,000 clones, with approximately 91% of them counted one time only. Jointly, the top ten make up almost 5% of the sample.

The clonotype comes from a young man with COVID-19, enrolled during active disease. Sequences were obtained from peripheral blood. The sequence links TRBV11-2 to TRBJ2-7; 6 matching bases give a weak D call of TRBD1. The DNA reads as follows: TGTGCCAGCAGCTTAGGGCAGGGGATCTACGAGCAGTACTTC. It translates to CASSLGQGIYEQYF.